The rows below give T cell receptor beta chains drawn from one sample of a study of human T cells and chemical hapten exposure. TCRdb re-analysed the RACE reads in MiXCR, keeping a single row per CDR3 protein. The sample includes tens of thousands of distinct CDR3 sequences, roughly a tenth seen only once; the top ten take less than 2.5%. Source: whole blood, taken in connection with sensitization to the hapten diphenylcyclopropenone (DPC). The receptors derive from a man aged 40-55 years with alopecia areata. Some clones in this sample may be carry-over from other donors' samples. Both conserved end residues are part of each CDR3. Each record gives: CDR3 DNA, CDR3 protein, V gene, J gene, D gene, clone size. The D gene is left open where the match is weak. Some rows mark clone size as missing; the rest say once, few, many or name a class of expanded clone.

CDR3 DNA: TGTGCCAGCAGTTTGAGGGGAGAAGCTTTCTTT; CDR3 protein: CASSLRGEAFF; V gene: TRBV12-3/TRBV12-4; J gene: TRBJ1-1; D gene: .; clone size: few
CDR3 DNA: TGTGCTAGTGGTTTGGATGCGGGACTCTCTGGAAACACCATATATTTT; CDR3 protein: CASGLDAGLSGNTIYF; V gene: TRBV12-5; J gene: TRBJ1-3; D gene: .; clone size: many
CDR3 DNA: TGCGCCAGCAGCCGGGTCAGAAACACAGATACGCAGTATTTT; CDR3 protein: CASSRVRNTDTQYF; V gene: TRBV4-3; J gene: TRBJ2-3; D gene: .; clone size: .
CDR3 DNA: TGTGCCAGCAGCCGCGGGGGCGGTCGAAATGAGCAGTTCTTC; CDR3 protein: CASSRGGGRNEQFF; V gene: TRBV27; J gene: TRBJ2-1; D gene: .; clone size: many
CDR3 DNA: TGTGCCAGCAGCCTGACTAGCTCGGGTATGGAGCAGTACTTC; CDR3 protein: CASSLTSSGMEQYF; V gene: TRBV7-8; J gene: TRBJ2-7; D gene: TRBD2; clone size: many
CDR3 DNA: TGTGCCATCAGTGAAAACAGGGACCAAGAGACCCAGTACTTC; CDR3 protein: CAISENRDQETQYF; V gene: TRBV10-3; J gene: TRBJ2-5; D gene: .; clone size: few
CDR3 DNA: TGCAGCGTTGAAGATCGGGTACAGCGGAACACCGGGGAGCTGTTTTTT; CDR3 protein: CSVEDRVQRNTGELFF; V gene: TRBV29-1; J gene: TRBJ2-2; D gene: .; clone size: .
CDR3 DNA: TGTGCCACCAGCTCCCGGGACAGCCAAGAGACCCAGTACTTC; CDR3 protein: CATSSRDSQETQYF; V gene: TRBV15; J gene: TRBJ2-5; D gene: TRBD1; clone size: .
CDR3 DNA: TGTGCCATCAGCCGGACTAGCGGGAGCGACAATGAGCAGTTCTTC; CDR3 protein: CAISRTSGSDNEQFF; V gene: TRBV10-3; J gene: TRBJ2-1; D gene: TRBD2; clone size: few
CDR3 DNA: TGCGCCAGCAGCAGTCACTCCCGGTCCGACGAAAAACTGTTTTTT; CDR3 protein: CASSSHSRSDEKLFF; V gene: TRBV5-1; J gene: TRBJ1-4; D gene: .; clone size: few
CDR3 DNA: TGCGCCAGCAGCTTGGCGGCAGCTAGCACAGATACGCAGTATTTT; CDR3 protein: CASSLAAASTDTQYF; V gene: TRBV5-1; J gene: TRBJ2-3; D gene: .; clone size: .
CDR3 DNA: TGTGCCAGCGCACGCTCCACGCCGAGAGAGGTGACCGCGAACACCGGGGAGCTGTTTTTT; CDR3 protein: CASARSTPREVTANTGELFF; V gene: TRBV18; J gene: TRBJ2-2; D gene: .; clone size: few
CDR3 DNA: TGCGCCAGCAGCTTCATGGCAGACCCCACAGATACGCAGTATTTT; CDR3 protein: CASSFMADPTDTQYF; V gene: TRBV5-1; J gene: TRBJ2-3; D gene: .; clone size: .
CDR3 DNA: TGTGCCAGCAGCCAACAAAGGACAGGGCCTGGCTACACCTTC; CDR3 protein: CASSQQRTGPGYTF; V gene: TRBV4-2; J gene: TRBJ1-2; D gene: TRBD1; clone size: many
CDR3 DNA: TGCAGCGTTGATGCCGGAAACACCATATATTTT; CDR3 protein: CSVDAGNTIYF; V gene: TRBV29-1; J gene: TRBJ1-3; D gene: .; clone size: many
CDR3 DNA: TGTGCCAGCGGGAGCGGGAGGAACACAGATACGCAGTATTTT; CDR3 protein: CASGSGRNTDTQYF; V gene: TRBV7-9; J gene: TRBJ2-3; D gene: TRBD2; clone size: .
CDR3 DNA: TGTGCCAGCACCCCCTTACTGGGCCGAGGAGGAGGCTACACCTTC; CDR3 protein: CASTPLLGRGGGYTF; V gene: TRBV6-5; J gene: TRBJ1-2; D gene: .; clone size: many
CDR3 DNA: TGTGCCAGCAGCCCCTTAACAACTAATGAAAAACTGTTTTTT; CDR3 protein: CASSPLTTNEKLFF; V gene: TRBV7-6; J gene: TRBJ1-4; D gene: .; clone size: many
CDR3 DNA: TGTGCCAGCAGTTTAGAAGCCGGAAACACCATATATTTT; CDR3 protein: CASSLEAGNTIYF; V gene: TRBV12-3/TRBV12-4; J gene: TRBJ1-3; D gene: .; clone size: few
CDR3 DNA: TGTGCCAGCAGCTTGGTTGCTAGCGGGAGTGAGACCCAGTACTTC; CDR3 protein: CASSLVASGSETQYF; V gene: TRBV7-3; J gene: TRBJ2-5; D gene: TRBD2; clone size: once
CDR3 DNA: TGCAGTGCTGAAGGACTAGCGGGTGTGGGTCTTAGGTTC; CDR3 protein: CSAEGLAGVGLRF; V gene: TRBV20-1; J gene: TRBJ2-7; D gene: TRBD2; clone size: .
CDR3 DNA: TGTGCCAGCAGCAAAGTAACAACACGCCGTGGTTGGGGTGAGCAGTTCTTC; CDR3 protein: CASSKVTTRRGWGEQFF; V gene: TRBV21-1; J gene: TRBJ2-1; D gene: .; clone size: once
CDR3 DNA: TGTGCCAGCTCACGAAGGGGTAGCACTGAAGCTTTCTTT; CDR3 protein: CASSRRGSTEAFF; V gene: TRBV18; J gene: TRBJ1-1; D gene: .; clone size: few
CDR3 DNA: TGCGCCAGCAGCTCGACTAGCGGGAGCCACGAGCAGTACTTC; CDR3 protein: CASSSTSGSHEQYF; V gene: TRBV5-1; J gene: TRBJ2-7; D gene: TRBD2; clone size: many
CDR3 DNA: TGCGCCAGCAGCCAAGGCTTTCTGGGGGTAGCCAAAAACATTCAGTACTTC; CDR3 protein: CASSQGFLGVAKNIQYF; V gene: TRBV4-3; J gene: TRBJ2-4; D gene: .; clone size: .
CDR3 DNA: TGTGCCAGCAGCTTAATGACTAGCCCTCAAGAGACCCAGTACTTC; CDR3 protein: CASSLMTSPQETQYF; V gene: TRBV7-3; J gene: TRBJ2-5; D gene: TRBD2; clone size: .
CDR3 DNA: TGTGCCAGCGGACAACAAACCCCCCTAGCTGAAGCTTTCTTT; CDR3 protein: CASGQQTPLAEAFF; V gene: TRBV28; J gene: TRBJ1-1; D gene: .; clone size: few
CDR3 DNA: TGTGCCAGCAGCGTAGGACAAGAGACCCAGTACTTC; CDR3 protein: CASSVGQETQYF; V gene: TRBV9; J gene: TRBJ2-5; D gene: .; clone size: .
CDR3 DNA: TGTGCCATCAGTCCACTATCTCATGAGCAGTTCTTC; CDR3 protein: CAISPLSHEQFF; V gene: TRBV10-3; J gene: TRBJ2-1; D gene: .; clone size: few
CDR3 DNA: TGTGCCAGCAGTTACTCGGGGGGGCAGAGCAATCAGCCCCAGCATTTT; CDR3 protein: CASSYSGGQSNQPQHF; V gene: TRBV6-2/TRBV6-3; J gene: TRBJ1-5; D gene: .; clone size: many
CDR3 DNA: TGCAGTGCTAGAGATCCAACGGTGAGCACAGATACGCAGTATTTT; CDR3 protein: CSARDPTVSTDTQYF; V gene: TRBV20-1; J gene: TRBJ2-3; D gene: .; clone size: few
CDR3 DNA: TGTGCCGGGACTGATGAAAAACTGTTTTTT; CDR3 protein: CAGTDEKLFF; V gene: TRBV4-2; J gene: TRBJ1-4; D gene: .; clone size: .
CDR3 DNA: TGTGCCTGGAATAAGAACACTGAAGCTTTCTTT; CDR3 protein: CAWNKNTEAFF; V gene: TRBV30; J gene: TRBJ1-1; D gene: .; clone size: few
CDR3 DNA: TGTGCCAGCAGTTACTCTCCTACTAGCACAGATACGCAGTATTTT; CDR3 protein: CASSYSPTSTDTQYF; V gene: TRBV6-5; J gene: TRBJ2-3; D gene: .; clone size: .
CDR3 DNA: TGTGCCAGCAGCTTAGCTTTCGGGGGAGAGACCCAGTACTTC; CDR3 protein: CASSLAFGGETQYF; V gene: TRBV7-9; J gene: TRBJ2-5; D gene: .; clone size: .
CDR3 DNA: TGCAGCGTTGAGGCAGGTGTTGTGGGCGAGCAGTACTTC; CDR3 protein: CSVEAGVVGEQYF; V gene: TRBV29-1; J gene: TRBJ2-7; D gene: .; clone size: many
CDR3 DNA: TGTGCCAGCAGCGTAACGGGGGGTGCTGGTCGGGAGACCCAGTACTTC; CDR3 protein: CASSVTGGAGRETQYF; V gene: TRBV9; J gene: TRBJ2-5; D gene: TRBD2; clone size: .
CDR3 DNA: TGCAGCGTCCCCAGGACAGGGCCCAACTACGAGCAGTACTTC; CDR3 protein: CSVPRTGPNYEQYF; V gene: TRBV29-1; J gene: TRBJ2-7; D gene: TRBD1; clone size: few
CDR3 DNA: TGCAGTGCTCTAATACTGGAGGCAGATACGCAGTATTTT; CDR3 protein: CSALILEADTQYF; V gene: TRBV20-1; J gene: TRBJ2-3; D gene: .; clone size: many
CDR3 DNA: TGTGCCATCAGCCGACAGCCTCAAGAGACCCAGTACTTC; CDR3 protein: CAISRQPQETQYF; V gene: TRBV10-3; J gene: TRBJ2-5; D gene: .; clone size: many
CDR3 DNA: TGTGCCACCGCCTTGTTAGCGGGCACTAGGCCCCGCACAGATACGCAGTATTTT; CDR3 protein: CATALLAGTRPRTDTQYF; V gene: TRBV24-1; J gene: TRBJ2-3; D gene: TRBD2; clone size: many
CDR3 DNA: TGTGCCAGCAGCAGACAGGGCCAAGAAAGGCAAGAGACCCAGTACTTC; CDR3 protein: CASSRQGQERQETQYF; V gene: TRBV7-9; J gene: TRBJ2-5; D gene: TRBD1; clone size: many
CDR3 DNA: TGCGCCAGCAGCTCTTATTTAAAACCGGGACAGGGTTATCAGCCCCAGCATTTT; CDR3 protein: CASSSYLKPGQGYQPQHF; V gene: TRBV4-1; J gene: TRBJ1-5; D gene: TRBD1; clone size: .
CDR3 DNA: TGTGCCAGCAGCCGGGAGGGCAGGGGGCTGGGCAATGAGCAGTTCTTC; CDR3 protein: CASSREGRGLGNEQFF; V gene: TRBV7-3; J gene: TRBJ2-1; D gene: .; clone size: few
CDR3 DNA: TGTGCCAGCAGCCGCGATCAGGGACAGGCAAATCAGCCCCAGCATTTT; CDR3 protein: CASSRDQGQANQPQHF; V gene: TRBV7-2; J gene: TRBJ1-5; D gene: TRBD1; clone size: many
CDR3 DNA: TGTGCCAGCAGCCAAGAATTGGGTAGCGGAGGCTCCTACAATGAGCAGTTCTTC; CDR3 protein: CASSQELGSGGSYNEQFF; V gene: TRBV14; J gene: TRBJ2-1; D gene: .; clone size: few
CDR3 DNA: TGTGCCACCAGTGACAATTCCCTAGCGGGAGGCAGCACAGATACGCAGTATTTT; CDR3 protein: CATSDNSLAGGSTDTQYF; V gene: TRBV24-1; J gene: TRBJ2-3; D gene: TRBD2; clone size: .